The present T cell receptor beta chain was sequenced within a study of blood T cell repertoires in COVID-19 (dated by TCRdb to 2018 to 2020). At the level of the whole study: Samples covering the acute and convalescent phases of COVID-19 were provided by collaborators in the United States, Italy and Spain. The prospective study material was composed of cDNA or gDNA derived from T cells, B-cell-depleted T cells, or PBMCs. Subjects who had been exposed to COVID-19, were actively infected with it, or had recovered from it provided the deeply sampled blood TCRbeta repertoires that made up the dataset. A freely available public database, intended as a resource for researchers studying the immune response to SARS-CoV-2, is where the repertoires were released. Samples came from the ongoing ImmuneRACE study (first 160 participants) plus 1,254 subjects from 6 global collaborators. Nearly every sample came with metadata listing a de-identified subject ID, COVID-19 status, age in years and sex. Where available, HLA class I and class II types were obtained from metadata supplied by the sample provider rather than from assay-based typing. Here is what the overall study found, with its caveats: The quantity of clinical and demographic metadata differed by source and by participant and was supplied without curation.

Participants in the prospective study were aged roughly 18 to 90 years, lived in under 30 United States geographic areas, and enrolled through a virtual design. In the prospective study, cohorts were assigned on the basis of participant-reported clinical history obtained from a screening survey and a study questionnaire. In the prospective study, whole blood, serum and a nasopharyngeal or oropharyngeal swab were collected from each participant by mobile phlebotomists. Prospective study participants could optionally give additional blood draws and questionnaires over a roughly two-month period. Prospective study blood samples were shipped either frozen or at room temperature before DNA extraction. Reading the germline V gene gives CDR1 SGHDT and CDR2 YYEEEE. From cysteine to phenylalanine, the CDR3 is 15 amino acids long. The DNA shown is the 45-base CDR3, in frame from base 1. Germline trimming amounts to 1 base on V and 4 bases on J, with 2 as the count of junction bases outside the gene matches.

To note about this clone: The antigen it recognizes is unknown. Qualities for individual bases were not recorded, and no much larger clone is one base off.

The immunoSEQ Assay, a bias-controlled multiplex PCR, was used to amplify TCRbeta CDR3 regions from genomic DNA. Concerning the study's data processing: Within the assay, amplification of reference gene primers was used to estimate how many nucleated cells each sample contained. Sequence reads were collapsed and filtered to measure the absolute abundance of every unique TCRbeta CDR3 rearrangement. For each sample, productive Simpson clonality was calculated by taking the square root of Simpson's diversity index across productive rearrangements. TCRdb stores this immuneACCESS table with in-frame sequences only. Part of the clones is absent; in the studies checked, under half of the shortfall reflects unresolved V genes, and no reason is known for the rest. D and trimming come from the DNA, and the V and J calls and clone size come from that table. In all, the sample holds 200,000 to 300,000 clones, and approximately 83% of those were seen once. The ten biggest clones cover 3.3% of the sample.

The sequence joins TRBV5-6 to TRBJ2-5, and TRBD2 matches 12 of the central bases. The receptor was isolated from a woman between 40 and 55 years old with acute COVID-19. Sequenced: PBMCs or T cells enriched from blood (not recorded which). The CDR3 loop reads CASSLPSGRVETQYF. The DNA sequence follows: TGTGCCAGCAGCTTGCCTAGCGGGAGGGTAGAGACCCAGTACTTC.